This T cell receptor beta chain stems from a study of cytomegalovirus exposure and HLA in healthy donors. Study-level findings and limits: TCR beta V segments were, for the most part, productive about 87% or about 30% of the time in an earlier analysis.

This CDR3 spans 12 amino acids. Germline V CDR1 and CDR2: MNHNS, SASEGT. The ends were cut back, 5 bases at V and 4 bases at J, with 9 bases in the middle. In the PCR, 60 Vbeta and 13 Jbeta primers were used. Produced via immunoSEQ multiplex PCR; TCRdb's table is partial and in-frame only. The sample consists of 150,000 to 250,000 clones, 82% of them appearing once. Worth noting for this clone: The antigen is undetermined.

Donors consisted of healthy bone marrow donors. The chain combines TRBV6-1 with TRBJ2-7; no firm D call. The clonotype originates from a woman aged 50 to 65 in good health and CMV-seropositive. Sequenced material: PBMCs. The CDR3 nucleotides read TGTGCCAGCAGTTCCCACAGTTACGAGCAGTACTTC. Its protein is CASSSHSYEQYF.